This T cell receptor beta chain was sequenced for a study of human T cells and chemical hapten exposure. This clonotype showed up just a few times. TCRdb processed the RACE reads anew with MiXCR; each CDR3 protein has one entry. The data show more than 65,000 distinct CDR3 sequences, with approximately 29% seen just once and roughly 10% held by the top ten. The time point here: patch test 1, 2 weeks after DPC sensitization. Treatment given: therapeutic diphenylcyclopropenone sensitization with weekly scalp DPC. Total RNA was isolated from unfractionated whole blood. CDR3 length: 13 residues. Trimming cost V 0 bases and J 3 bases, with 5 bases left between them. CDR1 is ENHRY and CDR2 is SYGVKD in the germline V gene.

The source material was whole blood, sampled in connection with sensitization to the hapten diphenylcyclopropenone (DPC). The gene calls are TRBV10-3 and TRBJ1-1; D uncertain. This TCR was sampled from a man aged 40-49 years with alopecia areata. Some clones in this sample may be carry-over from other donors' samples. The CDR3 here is CAISESADTEAFF. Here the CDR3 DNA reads TGTGCCATCAGTGAGTCGGCGGACACTGAAGCTTTCTTT.